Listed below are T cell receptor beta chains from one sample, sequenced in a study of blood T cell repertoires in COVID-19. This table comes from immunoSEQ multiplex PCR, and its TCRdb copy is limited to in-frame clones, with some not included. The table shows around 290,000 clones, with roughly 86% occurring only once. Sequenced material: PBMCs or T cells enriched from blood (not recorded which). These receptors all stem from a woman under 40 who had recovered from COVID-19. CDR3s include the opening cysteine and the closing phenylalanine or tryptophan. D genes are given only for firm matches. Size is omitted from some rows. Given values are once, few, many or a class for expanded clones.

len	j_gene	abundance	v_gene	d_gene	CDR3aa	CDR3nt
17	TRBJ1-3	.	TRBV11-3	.	CASSLMGRSSSGNTIYF	TGTGCCAGCAGCTTAATGGGCAGGTCAAGCTCTGGAAACACCATATATTTT
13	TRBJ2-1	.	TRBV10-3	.	CAISESEDNEQFF	TGTGCCATCAGTGAGTCGGAGGACAATGAGCAGTTCTTC
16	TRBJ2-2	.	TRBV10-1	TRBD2	CASHRRLAGSTGELFF	TGCGCCAGCCACAGAAGACTAGCGGGGAGCACCGGGGAGCTGTTTTTT
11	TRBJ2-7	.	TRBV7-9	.	CASSPQSEQYF	TGTGCCAGCAGCCCACAAAGCGAGCAGTACTTC
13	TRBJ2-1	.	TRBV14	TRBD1	CASSLDRVGEQFF	TGTGCCAGCAGCCTAGACAGGGTTGGTGAGCAGTTCTTC
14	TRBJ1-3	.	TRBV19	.	CASKRGGSGNTIYF	TGTGCCAGTAAGAGAGGGGGCTCTGGAAACACCATATATTTT
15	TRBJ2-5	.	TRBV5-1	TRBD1	CASSLKGARGETQYF	TGCGCCAGCAGCTTAAAGGGGGCGAGGGGGGAGACCCAGTACTTC
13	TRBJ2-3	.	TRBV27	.	CASSSGYTDTQYF	TGTGCCAGCAGTTCCGGGTACACAGATACGCAGTATTTT
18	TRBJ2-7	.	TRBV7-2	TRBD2	CASSLVGVLRGVSYEQYF	TGTGCCAGCAGCTTAGTCGGGGTATTGCGGGGGGTCTCCTACGAGCAGTACTTC
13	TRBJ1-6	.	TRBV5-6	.	CASSQGGNSPLHF	TGTGCCAGCAGCCAAGGCGGTAATTCACCCCTCCACTTT
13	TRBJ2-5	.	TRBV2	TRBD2	CASRSGSRETQYF	TGTGCCAGCAGAAGCGGGAGTCGGGAGACCCAGTACTTC
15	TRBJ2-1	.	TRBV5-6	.	CASISRGSSYNEQFF	TGTGCCAGCATCTCTAGGGGTAGCTCCTACAATGAGCAGTTCTTC
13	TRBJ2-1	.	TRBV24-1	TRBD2	CATTGGGYNEQFF	TGTGCCACCACCGGGGGGGGTTACAATGAGCAGTTCTTC
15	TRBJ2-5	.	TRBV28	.	CASSFFEGVMETQYF	TGTGCCAGCAGTTTTTTCGAAGGGGTGATGGAGACCCAGTACTTC
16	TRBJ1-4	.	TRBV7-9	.	CASSLTVTATNEKLFF	TGTGCCAGCAGCTTAACAGTGACCGCAACTAATGAAAAACTGTTTTTT
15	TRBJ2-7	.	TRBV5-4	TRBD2	CASSPSGRSSSEQYF	TGTGCCAGCAGCCCAAGCGGGAGGTCCTCCTCCGAGCAGTACTTC
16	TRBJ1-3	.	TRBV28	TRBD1	CASSFGGTGVGDTIYF	TGTGCCAGCAGTTTCGGTGGGACAGGGGTCGGGGACACCATATATTTT
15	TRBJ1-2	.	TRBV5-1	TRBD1	CASSSRDRSPYGYTF	TGCGCCAGCAGCTCCCGGGACAGGAGTCCCTATGGCTACACCTTC
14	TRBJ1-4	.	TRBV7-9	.	CASSFGSLNEKLFF	TGTGCCAGCAGCTTCGGGAGCCTTAATGAAAAACTGTTTTTT
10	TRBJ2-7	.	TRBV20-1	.	CSAPPSEQYF	TGCAGTGCCCCCCCCTCCGAGCAGTACTTC
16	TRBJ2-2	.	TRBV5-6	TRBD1	CASSFRQGADTGELFF	TGTGCCAGCAGCTTCCGACAGGGGGCGGACACCGGGGAGCTGTTTTTT
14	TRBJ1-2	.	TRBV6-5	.	CASSYSTGTYGYTF	TGTGCCAGCAGTTACTCCACAGGGACCTATGGCTACACCTTC
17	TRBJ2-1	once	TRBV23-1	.	CASTPTERKESYNEQFF	TGCGCCAGCACCCCAACGGAGAGGAAGGAGTCCTACAATGAGCAGTTCTTC
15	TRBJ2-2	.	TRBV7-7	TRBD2	CASSLGTSGTGELFF	TGTGCTAGCAGCTTAGGGACTAGCGGCACCGGGGAGCTGTTTTTT
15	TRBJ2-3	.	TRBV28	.	CASTSPGTSTDTQYF	TGTGCCAGCACCTCACCAGGGACTAGCACAGATACGCAGTATTTT
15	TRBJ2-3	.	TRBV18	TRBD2	CASSVAGGPGDTQYF	TGTGCCAGCTCAGTAGCGGGGGGGCCGGGAGATACGCAGTATTTT
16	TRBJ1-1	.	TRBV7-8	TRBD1	CASSLVLTGANTEAFF	TGTGCCAGCAGCTTAGTCTTGACAGGGGCCAACACTGAAGCTTTCTTT
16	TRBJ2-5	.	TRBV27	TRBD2	CASSFFAGGPGETQYF	TGTGCCAGCAGTTTCTTTGCGGGGGGGCCTGGGGAGACCCAGTACTTC
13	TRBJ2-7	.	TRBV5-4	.	CASSLPARNEQYF	TGTGCCAGCAGCTTGCCGGCCAGGAACGAGCAGTACTTC
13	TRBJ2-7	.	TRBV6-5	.	CASRPGLVYEQYF	TGTGCCAGCAGACCGGGACTTGTTTACGAGCAGTACTTC
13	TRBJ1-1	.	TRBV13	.	CASSFPSGTEAFF	TGTGCCAGCAGCTTTCCCAGCGGAACTGAAGCTTTCTTT
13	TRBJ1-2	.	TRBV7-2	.	CASSTQGIEGYTF	TGTGCCAGCAGCACACAGGGAATAGAGGGCTACACCTTC
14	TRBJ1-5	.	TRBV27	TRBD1	CASSLSGGRQPQHF	TGTGCCAGCAGTTTATCAGGGGGCCGTCAGCCCCAGCATTTT
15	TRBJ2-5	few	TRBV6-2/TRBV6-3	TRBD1	CASSSPRTGQETQYF	TGTGCCAGCAGTTCGCCCCGGACAGGTCAAGAGACCCAGTACTTC
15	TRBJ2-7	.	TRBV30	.	CAWIPPQGGRYEQYF	TGTGCCTGGATTCCCCCTCAGGGAGGCCGGTACGAGCAGTACTTC
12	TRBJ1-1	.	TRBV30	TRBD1	CAFRDRAAEAFF	TGTGCCTTCCGGGACAGGGCGGCTGAAGCTTTCTTT
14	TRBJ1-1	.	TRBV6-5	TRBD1	CASSPGQGFTEAFF	TGTGCCAGCAGCCCGGGACAGGGTTTCACTGAAGCTTTCTTT
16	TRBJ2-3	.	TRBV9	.	CASSVGTGRVADTQYF	TGTGCCAGCAGCGTAGGCACAGGTCGGGTGGCAGATACGCAGTATTTT
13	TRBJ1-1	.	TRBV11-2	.	CASSLAFGKAAFF	TGTGCCAGCAGCTTAGCTTTTGGAAAAGCGGCTTTCTTT
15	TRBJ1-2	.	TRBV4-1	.	CASSQLFGFIYGYTF	TGCGCCAGCAGCCAACTATTCGGGTTTATATATGGCTACACCTTC
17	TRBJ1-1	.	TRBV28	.	CASSLGVVRPMNTEAFF	TGTGCCAGCAGTTTGGGAGTGGTGAGGCCGATGAACACTGAAGCTTTCTTT
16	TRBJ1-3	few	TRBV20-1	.	CSASVLAQLSGNTIYF	TGCAGTGCCAGTGTTCTCGCACAGCTCTCTGGAAACACCATATATTTT
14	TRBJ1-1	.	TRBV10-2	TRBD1	CASAETGENTEAFF	TGCGCCAGCGCAGAAACAGGGGAAAACACTGAAGCTTTCTTT
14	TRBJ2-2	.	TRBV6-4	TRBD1	CASSRTGSTGELFF	TGTGCCAGCAGTAGGACAGGGTCGACCGGGGAGCTGTTTTTT
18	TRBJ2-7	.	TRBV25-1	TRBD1	CASSEIVGQGALNYEQYF	TGTGCCAGCAGTGAAATAGTGGGACAGGGGGCCCTCAACTACGAGCAGTACTTC
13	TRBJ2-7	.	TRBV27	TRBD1	CATSGQLAYEQYF	TGTGCCACCTCGGGACAGCTAGCCTACGAGCAGTACTTC
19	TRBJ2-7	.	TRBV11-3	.	CASSWSPGHNITRTYEQYF	TGTGCCAGCAGCTGGAGCCCGGGACACAATATTACCAGAACCTACGAGCAGTACTTC
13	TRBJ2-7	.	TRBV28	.	CASRIGVTYEQYF	TGTGCCAGCAGGATAGGGGTTACCTACGAGCAGTACTTC